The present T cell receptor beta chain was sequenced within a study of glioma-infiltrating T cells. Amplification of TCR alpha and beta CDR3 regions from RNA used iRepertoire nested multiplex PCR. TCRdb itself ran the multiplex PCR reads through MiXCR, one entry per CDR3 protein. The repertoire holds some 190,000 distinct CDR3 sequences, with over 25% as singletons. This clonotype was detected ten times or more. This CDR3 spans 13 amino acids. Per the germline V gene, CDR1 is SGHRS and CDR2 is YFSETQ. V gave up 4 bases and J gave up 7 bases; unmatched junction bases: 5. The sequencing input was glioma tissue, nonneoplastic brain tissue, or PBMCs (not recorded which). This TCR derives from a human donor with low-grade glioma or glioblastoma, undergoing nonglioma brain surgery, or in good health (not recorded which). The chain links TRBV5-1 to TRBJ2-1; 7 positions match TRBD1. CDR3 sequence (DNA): TGCGCCAGCAGCCCGGGACAGAATAATGAGCAGTTCTTC. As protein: CASSPGQNNEQFF. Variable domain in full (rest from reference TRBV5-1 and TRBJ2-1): KAGVTQTPRYLIKTRGQQVTLSCSPISGHRSVSWYQQTPGQGLQFLFEYFSETQRNKGNFPGRFSGRQFSNSRSEMNVSTLELGDSALYLCASSPGQNNEQFFGPGTRLTVL.